Below are 24 T cell receptor beta chains sequenced from a single sample in a study of control samples from healthy donors and cancer patients. The assay was immunoSEQ multiplex PCR, and TCRdb's table has in-frame clones only and misses some. The sample shows about 150,000 clones, around 95% of them seen only once. Sequencing was done on a sample of blood. The source is a man between 35 and 55 years old in good health.

This clone showed up just once. This chain uses TRBV29-1 with TRBJ1-2; 10 nucleotides agree with TRBD1. The CDR3 sequence is 12 residues long. CDR1 is SQVTM, CDR2 ANQGSEA, per germline. Germline trimming cut 3 bases from V and 8 bases from J; bases unmatched to any gene: 3. The CDR3 DNA follows: TGCAGCGTTGAGGGACAGGGGATGGGCTACACCTTC. It codes for CSVEGQGMGYTF. The variable domain in full, with the rest retrieved from reference TRBV29-1 and TRBJ1-2, is SAVISQKPSRDICQRGTSLTIQCQVDSQVTMMFWYRQQPGQSLTLIATANQGSEATYESGFVIDKFPISRPNLTFSTLTVSNMSPEDSSIYLCSVEGQGMGYTFGSGTRLTVV.

The CDR3 loop is CASSGHGPENQPQHF. CDR3 DNA: TGTGCCAGCAGCGGCCATGGGCCGGAGAATCAGCCCCAGCATTTT. The J gene is TRBJ1-5, the V gene TRBV28; D remains ambiguous. The CDR3 totals 15 residues. The V gene's germline CDR1 is MDHEN and CDR2 SYDVKM. The germline V and J ends were trimmed by 6 bases and 4 bases, with 16 bases remaining between them.

The J gene is TRBJ1-4, the V gene TRBV2; tentatively, D is TRBD1 (5 bases). From germline, CDR1 is SNHLY and CDR2 FYNNEI. Trimming took off 2 bases at V and 7 bases at J, with 14 bases between the two ends. The CDR3 is 15 residues long. The CDR3 sequence is CASSEPREHAEKLFF. CDR3 DNA: TGTGCCAGCAGTGAACCCAGGGAACATGCTGAAAAACTGTTTTTT.

The chain joins TRBV4-3 to TRBJ1-6; D is possibly TRBD1 (5 bases). CDR1 is LGHNA, CDR2 YSLEER, per germline. This CDR3 is built from 18 residues. Trimming removed 4 bases from V and 0 bases from J, with 16 bases in between. CDR3 sequence (DNA): TGCGCCAGCAGCCGGGCCGGGACCGCGAGCTCCTATAATTCACCCCTCCACTTT. This translates into CASSRAGTASSYNSPLHF.

This clone was counted once. The chain recombines TRBV3-1 (or the pseudogene TRBV3-2) with TRBJ1-5; 11 bases match TRBD1. Germline V CDR1 and CDR2: LGHDT, YNNKEL (reference sequence). V was clipped by 3 bases and J by 1 base; unmatched bases: 17. This CDR3 comprises 21 residues. CDR3 coding DNA: TGTGCCAGCAGCCAGAGACCGGGACAGGGGGATTTGTGCAGGAGCAATCAGCCCCAGCATTTT. It codes for CASSQRPGQGDLCRSNQPQHF.

The rearrangement joins TRBV9 to TRBJ2-2; TRBD2 matches at 8 bases. V lost 1 base, J lost 4 bases, and 6 bases stayed unmatched. Germline CDR1 and CDR2: SGDLS and YYNGEE. This CDR3 is built from 16 residues. The CDR3 DNA follows: TGTGCCAGCAGCGTATCTCGGGGGGGTGGCACCGGGGAGCTGTTTTTT. Protein: CASSVSRGGGTGELFF.

To note about this clone: The junction differs from germline at one of its ends, possibly a read error. Other DNA sequences in this specimen translate into the identical CDR3. The V gene is TRBV10-3, the J gene TRBJ1-6; D unclear. Germline assignment: CDR1 ENHRY and CDR2 SYGVKD. This CDR3 has 13 amino acids. CDR3 protein: CAISGGPDSPLHF. CDR3 nucleotides: TGCGCCATCAGTGGCGGACCCGATTCACCCCTCCACTTT.

The gene calls are TRBV15 and TRBJ1-2, with D possibly being TRBD1 (5 bases). Trimming took 3 bases from V and 7 from J, leaving 15 bases between them. The germline V gene has CDR1 LNHNV and CDR2 YYDKDF (reference sequence). The CDR3 totals 14 residues. CDR3 coding DNA: TGTGCCACCAGCAGTCGGGGGGGGGAGAGTGGCTACACCTTC. Translating gives CATSSRGGESGYTF.

For this clone: Other DNA sequences from this sample encode an identical CDR3 as well. This chain links TRBV18 with TRBJ1-1, with a possible D match to TRBD1 (6 bases). The V end was cut by 3 bases, the J end by 3 bases, with 8 bases between. The germline V gene has CDR1 KGHSH and CDR2 LQKENI. This CDR3 is built from 13 residues. For the CDR3, the DNA is TGTGCCAGCTCACCGGACAGCTACACTGAAGCTTTCTTT. It translates to CASSPDSYTEAFF.

J is TRBJ1-2 and V is TRBV30, with a weak D call TRBD1 (6 bases). V lost 0 bases to trimming and J lost 7 bases, with 15 bases between them. The CDR3 has 14 residues. Germline CDR1 GTSNPN, CDR2 SVGIG (reference sequence). The CDR3 is CAWSVRRSRGGYTF. DNA for the CDR3: TGTGCCTGGAGTGTACGCAGGTCCAGGGGTGGCTACACCTTC.

V is TRBV6-5 and J is TRBJ1-2, with a weak D call TRBD1 (6 bases). The germline V and J ends were trimmed by 7 bases and 7 bases, with 13 bases remaining between them. The CDR3 length is 12 residues. CDR1 is MNHEY, CDR2 SVGAGI, per germline. The CDR3 nucleotides are TGTGCCAGCATGCAGGGGTCAGGTGGCTACACCTTC. It encodes CASMQGSGGYTF.

This chain connects TRBV4-1 to TRBJ2-7; D is perhaps TRBD1 (5 bases). CDR1 MGHRA and CDR2 YSYEKL come from the germline V gene. V lost 6 bases, J lost 2 bases, and 11 bases lay in between. The length of the CDR3 is 13 residues. The chain's CDR3 is CASSHRLAYEQYF. CDR3 in DNA: TGCGCCAGCAGTCACAGGCTTGCCTACGAGCAGTACTTC.

The chain employs TRBV19 and TRBJ1-4; D is ambiguous. Germline V gene sequence: CDR1 LNHDA, CDR2 SQIVND (reference sequence). V was shortened by 3 bases and J by 4 bases, with 18 bases between the two germline ends. The CDR3 loop spans 17 amino acids. CDR3: CASSIIFQTFYNEKLFF. The CDR3 DNA sequence: TGTGCCAGTAGTATTATATTCCAGACCTTCTATAATGAAAAACTGTTTTTT.

The V call is TRBV18, the J call TRBJ1-1; D not resolved. Germline V lookup: CDR1 KGHSH, CDR2 LQKENI. This CDR3 is built from 12 residues. Deletions cut 6 bases from V and 0 bases from J, with 5 bases between. The chain's CDR3 is CASSEMNTEAFF. The CDR3 nucleotides read TGTGCCAGCTCGGAGATGAACACTGAAGCTTTCTTT.

This chain connects TRBV7-2 to TRBJ1-5; D unresolved. With 5 bases removed from V and 1 base from J, the gap between germline ends came to 12 bases. The CDR3 sequence is 15 residues long. Germline V CDR1 and CDR2: SGHTA, FQGNSA. CDR3 sequence reads: CASSPLTDSNQPQHF. CDR3 bases: TGTGCCAGCAGCCCCCTGACGGACAGCAATCAGCCCCAGCATTTT.

V and J are TRBV7-6 and TRBJ2-7; a possible D gene is TRBD1 (7 bases). The V gene lost 4 bases and the J gene lost 2 bases, with 15 bases spanning the gap. Germline CDR1 is SGHVS and CDR2 is FNYEAQ. This CDR3 is built from 15 residues. In DNA form, the CDR3 reads TGTGCCAGCAGCTCCCGGGCGGGACAGACCTACGAGCAGTACTTC. It specifies CASSSRAGQTYEQYF.

The rearrangement links TRBV6-5 to TRBJ1-2; D unresolved. The CDR3 sequence is 13 residues long. Germline V lookup: CDR1 MNHEY, CDR2 SVGAGI. V was pared by 6 bases and J by 0 bases, with 8 bases between. The DNA for the CDR3 is TGTGCCAGCAGGCAGGACTCTAACTATGGCTACACCTTC. Encoded protein: CASRQDSNYGYTF.

The chain joins TRBV5-4 to TRBJ1-2; D is unresolved. The CDR3 has 14 amino acids. Germline assignment: CDR1 SGHNT and CDR2 YYREEE (reference sequence). Trimming removed 4 bases from V and 8 bases from J, with 18 bases in between. Here the CDR3 DNA reads TGTGCCAGCAGCCTCCCAGGTGGCCTCGAGGGCTACACCTTC. This gives the protein CASSLPGGLEGYTF.

The chain's CDR3 is CASSYTAGGYEQYF. The CDR3 bases are TGTGCCAGCAGTTACACGGCGGGGGGCTACGAGCAGTACTTC. The chain joins TRBV6-2 or TRBV6-3 to TRBJ2-7; 8 bases match TRBD2. CDR1 is MNHEY, CDR2 SVGEGT, per germline. CDR3 length: 14 residues. The V and J ends lost 2 bases and 3 bases, in that order; junction bases with no gene match: 3.

This clone occurred once. An end of the junction does not agree with germline; a read error may underlie this. The rearrangement uses TRBV6-1 and TRBJ2-5; 7 positions agree with TRBD1. The CDR3 consists of 15 residues. Germline loops: CDR1 MNHNS, CDR2 SASEGT. CDR3 DNA: TGTGCCAGCAGTGAAGGGACAGGAAGAAGAGAGGCCCAGTACTTC. Translation: CASSEGTGRREAQYF.

This sequence joins TRBV27 and TRBJ2-3; TRBD2 aligns across 15 bases. This CDR3 spans 19 amino acids. Germline CDR1 MNHEY, CDR2 SMNVEV (reference sequence). The ends lost 4 bases at V and 9 bases at J; junction bases unmatched: 17. The CDR3 nucleotides are TGTGCCAGCAGTTCCTCGGGACTAGCGGGGGGCCGGCCTACTCAGACGCAGTATTTT. Translated: CASSSSGLAGGRPTQTQYF.

This rearrangement joins TRBV10-2 to TRBJ2-7; weak D call: TRBD2 (6 bases). Germline CDR1 and CDR2: WSHSY and SAAADI. The V gene lost 4 bases and the J gene lost 7 bases, with 11 bases spanning the gap. CDR3 length: 12 residues. In DNA, the CDR3 is TGCGCCAGCAGTGTGACTAGGGAAGAGCAGTACTTC. It is translated as CASSVTREEQYF.

The CDR3 DNA is TGTGCCAGCAGCCAGTTCCCCCCTGATGGCTACACCTTC. This translates into CASSQFPPDGYTF. The rearrangement uses TRBV9 and TRBJ1-2; unclear D gene. The CDR3 contains 13 residues. Germline V lookup: CDR1 SGDLS, CDR2 YYNGEE. The V gene lost 4 bases and the J gene lost 6 bases, with 13 bases spanning the gap.

The chain carries TRBV5-5 and TRBJ1-1, with D possibly being TRBD1 (6 bases). The ends were cut back, 4 bases at V and 4 bases at J, with 14 bases in the middle. There are 14 residues in the CDR3. Germline V gene sequence: CDR1 SGHKS, CDR2 YYEKEE (reference sequence). For the CDR3, the DNA is TGTGCCAGCAGCGTCACAGGGTGGTCCACTGAAGCTTTCTTT. Its protein product is CASSVTGWSTEAFF.